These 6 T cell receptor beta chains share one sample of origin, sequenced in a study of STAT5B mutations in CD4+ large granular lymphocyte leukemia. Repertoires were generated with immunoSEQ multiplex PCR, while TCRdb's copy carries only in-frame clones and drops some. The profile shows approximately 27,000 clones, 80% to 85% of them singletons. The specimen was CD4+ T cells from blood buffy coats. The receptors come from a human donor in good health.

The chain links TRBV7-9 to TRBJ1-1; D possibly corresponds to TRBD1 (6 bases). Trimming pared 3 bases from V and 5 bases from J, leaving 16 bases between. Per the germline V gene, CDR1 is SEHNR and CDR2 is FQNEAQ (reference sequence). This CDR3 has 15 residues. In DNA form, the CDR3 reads TGTGCCAGCAGCTTTGGAGGAGGGGGGCAGACTGAAGCTTTCTTT. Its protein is CASSFGGGGQTEAFF.

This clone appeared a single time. This CDR3 reads CASSLRWNTEAFF. DNA of the CDR3: TGTGCCAGCAGCTTACGGTGGAACACTGAAGCTTTCTTT. This chain links TRBV7-9 with TRBJ1-1; no clear D. CDR1 and CDR2 from the germline V gene are SEHNR and FQNEAQ (reference sequence). CDR3 length equals 13 residues. V lost 2 bases to trimming and J lost 1 base, with 5 bases between them.

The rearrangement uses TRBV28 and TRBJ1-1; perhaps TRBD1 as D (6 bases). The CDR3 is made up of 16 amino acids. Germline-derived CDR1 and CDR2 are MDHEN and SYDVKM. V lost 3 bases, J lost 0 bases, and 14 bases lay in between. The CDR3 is CASSLQGGSLNTEAFF. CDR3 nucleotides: TGTGCCAGCAGTTTGCAAGGGGGGTCCTTGAACACTGAAGCTTTCTTT.

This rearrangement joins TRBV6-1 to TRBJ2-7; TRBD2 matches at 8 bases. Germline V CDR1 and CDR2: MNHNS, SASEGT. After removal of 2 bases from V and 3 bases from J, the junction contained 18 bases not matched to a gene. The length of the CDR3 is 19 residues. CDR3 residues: CASSEPVQGWTSSNYEQYV. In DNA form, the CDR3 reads TGTGCCAGCAGTGAACCTGTGCAGGGGTGGACTAGCAGCAACTACGAGCAGTACGTC.

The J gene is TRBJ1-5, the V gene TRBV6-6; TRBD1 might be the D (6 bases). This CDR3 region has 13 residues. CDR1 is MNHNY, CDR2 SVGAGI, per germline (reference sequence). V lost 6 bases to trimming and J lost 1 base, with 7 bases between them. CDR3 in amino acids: CASRQGSNQPQHF. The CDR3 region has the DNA TGTGCCAGCAGGCAGGGGAGCAATCAGCCCCAGCATTTT.

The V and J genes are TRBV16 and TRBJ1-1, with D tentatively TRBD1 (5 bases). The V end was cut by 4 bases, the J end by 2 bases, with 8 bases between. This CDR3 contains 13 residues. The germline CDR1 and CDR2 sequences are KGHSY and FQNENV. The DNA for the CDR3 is TGTGCCAGCAGCCCCACAGGAAACACTGAAGCTTTCTTT. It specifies CASSPTGNTEAFF.